These 9 T cell receptor beta chains share one sample of origin, sequenced in a study of control samples from healthy donors and cancer patients. TCRdb keeps only in-frame clones here, not all; method: immunoSEQ multiplex PCR. This sample yields 150,000 to 200,000 clones, of which around 94% are seen a single time; approximately 1.5% belongs to the top ten. Sequenced sample: blood. The source is a man aged 25 to 45 in good health.

The V call is TRBV7-9, the J call TRBJ2-7, with 7 bases fitting TRBD1. Germline loops: CDR1 SEHNR, CDR2 FQNEAQ (reference sequence). The V and J ends lost 5 bases and 2 bases, in that order; junction bases with no gene match: 9. This CDR3 region has 15 residues. CDR3 region: CASSPSTGDTYEQYF. The DNA for the CDR3 is TGTGCCAGCAGCCCATCCACAGGGGATACCTACGAGCAGTACTTC.

The rearrangement links TRBV30 to TRBJ1-6, with D possibly being TRBD1 (5 bases). The ends were cut back, 4 bases at V and 5 bases at J, with 15 bases in the middle. This CDR3 is 15 amino acids long. Per the germline V gene, CDR1 is GTSNPN and CDR2 is SVGIG (reference sequence). The CDR3 loop is CAWTRPDRDNSPLHF. In nucleotides, the CDR3 is TGTGCCTGGACCCGCCCCGACAGAGATAATTCACCCCTCCACTTT.

The chain links TRBV5-4 to TRBJ2-2, with D possibly matching TRBD2 (6 bases). Trimming left V 0 bases short and J 2 bases short, with 8 bases between. CDR1 SGHNT and CDR2 YYREEE come from the germline V gene (reference sequence). CDR3 length: 15 amino acids. Here the CDR3 reads CASSLADYNTGELFF. CDR3 DNA sequence: TGTGCCAGCAGCTTGGCGGACTATAACACCGGGGAGCTGTTTTTT.

This clone was seen just once. V usage is TRBV5-4 and J usage is TRBJ2-4; D is perhaps TRBD1 (6 bases). The ends were cut back, 4 bases at V and 1 base at J, with 15 bases in the middle. The CDR3 consists of 16 residues. Germline V CDR1 and CDR2: SGHNT, YYREEE (reference sequence). CDR3 in DNA: TGTGCCAGCAGCCTAACTCAGGGGATCGCCAAAAACATTCAGTACTTC. It specifies CASSLTQGIAKNIQYF.

The V gene is TRBV6-2 or TRBV6-3, the J gene TRBJ2-2; 11 positions match TRBD1. The CDR3 extends over 19 amino acids. V lost 5 bases to trimming and J lost 1 base; unmatched junction nucleotides: 12. The V gene's germline CDR1 is MNHEY and CDR2 SVGEGT. The CDR3 here is CASSAYQDRGRWNTGELFF. CDR3 bases: TGTGCCAGCAGTGCCTACCAGGACAGGGGGCGCTGGAACACCGGGGAGCTGTTTTTT.

The genes are TRBV7-8 and TRBJ2-7; unclear D gene. CDR1 and CDR2 from the germline V gene are SGHVS and FQNEAQ. This CDR3 is built from 14 residues. V lost 2 bases, J lost 2 bases, and 10 bases lay in between. In DNA form, the CDR3 reads TGTGCCAGCAGCTTAACATCCGCCGCCTACGAGCAGTACTTC. The encoded protein is CASSLTSAAYEQYF.

This clone has a single count. The J gene is TRBJ2-3, the V gene TRBV12-5; D is uncertain. The CDR3 is 17 amino acids. Between the trimmed V and J ends, which lost 4 bases and 4 bases, there was a span of 21 bases. The germline V gene encodes CDR1 LGHNT and CDR2 FRNRAP. CDR3 in amino acids: CASGSPGSRRIPDTQYF. CDR3 sequence (DNA): TGTGCTAGTGGTTCGCCGGGCAGCCGTCGGATCCCAGATACGCAGTATTTT.

This chain links TRBV7-2 with TRBJ1-1; no definite D call. With 5 bases removed from V and 6 bases from J, the gap between germline ends came to 19 bases. Germline-derived CDR1 and CDR2 are SGHTA and FQGNSA. The CDR3 totals 15 residues. CDR3 amino acids: CASSPQTTPTAEAFF. The DNA for the CDR3 is TGTGCCAGCAGCCCCCAGACGACCCCGACGGCTGAAGCTTTCTTT. The full variable domain, with the rest looked up from reference TRBV7-2 and TRBJ1-1, is GAGVSQSPSNKVTEKGKDVELRCDPISGHTALYWYRQSLGQGLEFLIYFQGNSAPDKSGLPSDRFSAERTGGSVSTLTIQRTQQEDSAVYLCASSPQTTPTAEAFFGQGTRLTVV.

The V call is TRBV25-1, the J call TRBJ2-7; 8 positions agree with TRBD1. The CDR3 loop spans 14 amino acids. V trimming: 5 bases; J trimming: 4 bases; junction bases outside the gene matches: 7. The germline gives CDR1 MGHDK, CDR2 SYGVNS. The CDR3 loop is CASSRTGPGYEQYF. The CDR3 DNA is TGTGCCAGCAGTCGGACAGGGCCCGGGTACGAGCAGTACTTC.